This entry lists 18 T cell receptor beta chains sequenced from one sample in a study of technical replicates of blood from a handful of donors. Clones were read by immunoSEQ multiplex PCR, and TCRdb kept only the in-frame ones, dropping some. The sample shows 51,000 or so clones, approximately 90% of them seen only once. What was sequenced was PBMCs. All receptors come from a human donor in good health. Some clones in this sample may be carry-over from other donors' samples.

This chain connects TRBV19 to TRBJ1-4; 11 positions agree with TRBD1. Germline values: CDR1 LNHDA, CDR2 SQIVND (reference sequence). V dropped 3 bases and J dropped 0; count of bases not matched to a gene: 0. This CDR3 spans 16 amino acids. The DNA of the CDR3 is TGTGCCAGTAGTATGGGACAGGGGGCAACTAATGAAAAACTGTTTTTT. As protein: CASSMGQGATNEKLFF.

This chain joins TRBV11-2 and TRBJ2-7; possibly TRBD2 for D (6 bases). The CDR3 totals 15 residues. Germline lookup yields CDR1 SGHAT and CDR2 FQNNGV. Trimming removed 6 bases from V and 3 bases from J, with 18 bases in between. Here the CDR3 DNA reads TGTGCCAGCAGGCGTCCGGGACTTGGATACTACGAGCAGTACTTC. Translating gives CASRRPGLGYYEQYF.

The chain combines TRBV6-1 with TRBJ2-7; D might be TRBD1 (5 bases). From germline, CDR1 is MNHNS and CDR2 SASEGT. Trimming took off 9 bases at V and 4 bases at J, with 22 bases between the two ends. This CDR3 is 15 amino acids long. CDR3 in DNA: TGTGCCAGTCACGATACGACAGAAGATAATTACGAGCAGTACTTC. Its translation: CASHDTTEDNYEQYF.

This rearrangement joins TRBV5-1 to TRBJ1-1, with 12 bases matching TRBD1. Per the germline V gene, CDR1 is SGHRS and CDR2 is YFSETQ. The CDR3 extends over 13 amino acids. V gave up 4 bases and J gave up 8 bases; unmatched junction bases: 3. The CDR3 protein is CASSRDRGPEAFF. The CDR3 DNA reads TGCGCCAGCAGCCGGGACAGGGGGCCCGAAGCTTTCTTT.

The gene calls are TRBV6-1 and TRBJ1-2; D might be TRBD1 (6 bases). Germline V lookup: CDR1 MNHNS, CDR2 SASEGT. With 7 bases removed from V and 8 bases from J, the gap between germline ends came to 20 bases. The CDR3 has 14 amino acids. CDR3 nucleotide sequence: TGTGCCAGCACCTTCCAGACAGGACGGGGCGGCTACACCTTC. It specifies CASTFQTGRGGYTF.

The chain joins TRBV7-8 to TRBJ2-7; D unclear. Germline V gene lookup returns CDR1 SGHVS and CDR2 FQNEAQ. V was clipped by 5 bases and J by 3 bases, with 8 bases between them. The CDR3 runs 12 residues. This CDR3 is CASSPDLYEQYF. CDR3 sequence (DNA): TGTGCCAGCAGCCCAGATCTCTACGAGCAGTACTTC.

The rearrangement links TRBV12-5 to TRBJ2-7; TRBD2 matches 7 bases. With 6 bases clipped from V and 7 bases from J, the junction kept 15 bases outside the gene matches. Germline values: CDR1 LGHNT, CDR2 FRNRAP. The CDR3 length is 15 residues. CDR3 in DNA: TGTGCTAGTGGAAATAAACCGGACGGGACTAAAGAGCAGTACTTC. This sequence encodes CASGNKPDGTKEQYF.

The CDR3 DNA is TGTGCCAGCAGCCGATTGACTAGCGGGGGGCTCCACAATGAGCAGTTCTTC. It yields the protein CASSRLTSGGLHNEQFF. The chain uses TRBV7-2 and TRBJ2-1, with 13 bases identical to TRBD2. The germline CDR1 and CDR2 sequences are SGHTA and FQGNSA. The V and J ends lost 5 bases and 5 bases, in that order; junction bases with no gene match: 9. The CDR3 is 17 amino acids.

The table lists this clone with a count of one. CDR3: CASSRDSSSSYEQYF. CDR3 nucleotides: TGTGCCAGCAGCCGGGACTCGTCGAGCTCCTACGAGCAGTACTTC. The chain links TRBV11-3 to TRBJ2-7; TRBD2 might be the D (6 bases). Germline V gene lookup returns CDR1 SGHNT and CDR2 YENEEA. The CDR3 spans 15 residues. V gave up 5 bases and J gave up 0 bases, with 14 bases separating them.

V and J are TRBV19 and TRBJ1-5; D not certain. Germline V gene sequence: CDR1 LNHDA, CDR2 SQIVND (reference sequence). The V gene lost 6 bases and the J gene lost 6 bases, with 18 bases spanning the gap. The CDR3 contains 15 residues. In DNA, the CDR3 is TGTGCCAGTAGCCAATCGTTTGAAGCGAGTCAGCCCCAGCATTTT. This translates into CASSQSFEASQPQHF.

This sequence joins TRBV10-3 and TRBJ1-5, with TRBD1 matching 7 bases. The CDR3 sequence is 14 residues long. CDR1 and CDR2 (germline): ENHRY, SYGVKD. Unmatched junction bases numbered 0, after V lost 2 bases and J lost 2 bases. Written as DNA, the CDR3 is TGTGCCATCAGTGAGACAGGGGGCAATCAGCCCCAGCATTTT. Its translation is CAISETGGNQPQHF.

The rearrangement links TRBV4-2 to TRBJ1-6, with 8 bases that match TRBD1. The CDR3 length is 18 residues. The germline V gene encodes CDR1 LGHNA and CDR2 YNFKEQ. V was clipped by 3 bases and J by 11 bases; unmatched bases: 18. The CDR3: CASSQSQGARRQIPPLHF. The CDR3 coding sequence is TGTGCCAGCAGCCAGTCGCAGGGGGCGAGACGGCAAATCCCACCCCTCCACTTT.

The genes are TRBV6-5 and TRBJ1-2; D perhaps matches TRBD1 (5 bases). V gave up 2 bases and J gave up 4 bases, with 17 bases separating them. The germline V gene encodes CDR1 MNHEY and CDR2 SVGAGI. This CDR3 has 16 amino acids. CDR3 region: CASSYGGTGSPYGYTF. The CDR3 nucleotides read TGTGCCAGCAGTTACGGGGGGACCGGTAGCCCCTATGGCTACACCTTC.

This sequence joins TRBV2 and TRBJ1-5, with unresolved D. The CDR3 sequence is 13 residues long. With 8 bases removed from V and 0 bases from J, the gap between germline ends came to 8 bases. CDR1 and CDR2 (germline): SNHLY, FYNNEI. CDR3 in amino acids: CASGQNSNQPQHF. The CDR3 DNA sequence: TGTGCCAGCGGGCAGAATAGCAATCAGCCCCAGCATTTT.

V is TRBV7-9 and J is TRBJ1-1, with 9 nucleotides matching TRBD1. V was clipped by 5 bases and J by 3 bases; unmatched bases: 10. This CDR3 has 16 amino acids. The germline V gene has CDR1 SEHNR and CDR2 FQNEAQ (reference sequence). The CDR3 DNA sequence: TGTGCCAGCAGCCCGCCGGGACAGGGATGGGACACTGAAGCTTTCTTT. Translated: CASSPPGQGWDTEAFF.

V gene TRBV29-1 combines with J gene TRBJ2-7; D ambiguous. The CDR3 runs 13 residues. Per the germline V gene, CDR1 is SQVTM and CDR2 is ANQGSEA. V lost 4 bases and J 0 bases, leaving 10 bases between the germline ends. Written as DNA, the CDR3 is TGCAGCGTTGTTACAGTCCTCTCCTACGAGCAGTACTTC. This sequence encodes CSVVTVLSYEQYF.

The V and J genes are TRBV5-4 and TRBJ2-3; 11 bases are shared with TRBD2. Trimming took 3 bases from V and 0 from J; bases not matched to a gene: 6. The CDR3 totals 17 residues. In germline, CDR1 is SGHNT, CDR2 YYREEE (reference sequence). CDR3 DNA sequence: TGTGCCAGCAGCTCCGGACTAGCGGGTGATAGCACAGATACGCAGTATTTT. This encodes CASSSGLAGDSTDTQYF.

This clone was detected only once. The chain recombines TRBV6-5 with TRBJ1-2; 7 nucleotides match TRBD1. This CDR3 comprises 16 residues. The junction had 12 bases not matched to a gene; V was cut back by 4 bases and J by 4 bases. Germline-derived CDR1 and CDR2 are MNHEY and SVGAGI. The CDR3 is CASSSLPGQKIYGYTF. CDR3 in DNA: TGTGCCAGCAGTTCTCTACCGGGACAGAAAATCTATGGCTACACCTTC.